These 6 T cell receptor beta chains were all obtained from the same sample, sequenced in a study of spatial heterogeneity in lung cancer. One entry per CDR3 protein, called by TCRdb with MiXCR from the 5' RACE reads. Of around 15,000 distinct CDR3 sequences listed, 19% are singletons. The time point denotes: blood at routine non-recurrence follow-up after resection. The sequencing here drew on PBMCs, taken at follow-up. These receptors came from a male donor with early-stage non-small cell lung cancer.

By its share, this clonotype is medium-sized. CDR3 coding DNA: TGTGCCAGCAGCTTACTTCTAGGTTACAATGAGCAGTTCTTC. This sequence encodes CASSLLLGYNEQFF. The chain employs TRBV7-9 and TRBJ2-1; no firm D call. Germline-derived CDR1 and CDR2 are SEHNR and FQNEAQ (reference sequence). Trimming cost V 2 bases and J 4 bases, with 9 bases left between them. This CDR3 is 14 amino acids long.

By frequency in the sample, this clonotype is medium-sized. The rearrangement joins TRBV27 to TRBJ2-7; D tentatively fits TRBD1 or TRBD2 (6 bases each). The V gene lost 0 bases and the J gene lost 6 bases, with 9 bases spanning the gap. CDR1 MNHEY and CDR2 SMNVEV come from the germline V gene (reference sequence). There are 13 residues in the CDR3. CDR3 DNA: TGTGCCAGCAGTTTATCACGGGGGCGCGAGCAGTACTTC. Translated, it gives CASSLSRGREQYF.

In nucleotides, the CDR3 is TGTGCCAGCAGTTACTCATTGGGGACTAGTAGAGATACGCAGTATTTT. Amino acids: CASSYSLGTSRDTQYF. The chain recombines TRBV6-6 with TRBJ2-3; 8 nucleotides line up with TRBD2. The length of the CDR3 is 16 residues. Per the germline V gene, CDR1 is MNHNY and CDR2 is SVGAGI (reference sequence). The ends lost 0 bases at V and 5 bases at J; junction bases unmatched: 7.

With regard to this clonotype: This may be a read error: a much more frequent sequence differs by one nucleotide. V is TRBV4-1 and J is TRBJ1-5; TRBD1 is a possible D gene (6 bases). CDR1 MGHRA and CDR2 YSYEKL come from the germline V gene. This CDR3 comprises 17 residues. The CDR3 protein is CASTQNPPGVANQPQHF. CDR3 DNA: TGCGCCAGCACCCAAAACCCACCAGGGGTCGCAAATCAGCCCCAGCATTTT.

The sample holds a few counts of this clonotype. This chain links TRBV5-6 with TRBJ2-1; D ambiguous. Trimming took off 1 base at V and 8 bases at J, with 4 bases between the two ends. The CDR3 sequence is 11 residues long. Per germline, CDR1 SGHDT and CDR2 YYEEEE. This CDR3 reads CASSLRYEQFF. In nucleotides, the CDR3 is TGTGCCAGCAGCTTGAGGTATGAGCAGTTCTTC.

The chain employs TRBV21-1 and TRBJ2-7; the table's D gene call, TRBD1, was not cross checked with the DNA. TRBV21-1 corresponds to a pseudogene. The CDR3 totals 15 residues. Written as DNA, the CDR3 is TGTGCCAGCAGCAAAGGGGGACAGGGACCCTACGAGCAGTACTTC. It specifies CASSKGGQGPYEQYF.